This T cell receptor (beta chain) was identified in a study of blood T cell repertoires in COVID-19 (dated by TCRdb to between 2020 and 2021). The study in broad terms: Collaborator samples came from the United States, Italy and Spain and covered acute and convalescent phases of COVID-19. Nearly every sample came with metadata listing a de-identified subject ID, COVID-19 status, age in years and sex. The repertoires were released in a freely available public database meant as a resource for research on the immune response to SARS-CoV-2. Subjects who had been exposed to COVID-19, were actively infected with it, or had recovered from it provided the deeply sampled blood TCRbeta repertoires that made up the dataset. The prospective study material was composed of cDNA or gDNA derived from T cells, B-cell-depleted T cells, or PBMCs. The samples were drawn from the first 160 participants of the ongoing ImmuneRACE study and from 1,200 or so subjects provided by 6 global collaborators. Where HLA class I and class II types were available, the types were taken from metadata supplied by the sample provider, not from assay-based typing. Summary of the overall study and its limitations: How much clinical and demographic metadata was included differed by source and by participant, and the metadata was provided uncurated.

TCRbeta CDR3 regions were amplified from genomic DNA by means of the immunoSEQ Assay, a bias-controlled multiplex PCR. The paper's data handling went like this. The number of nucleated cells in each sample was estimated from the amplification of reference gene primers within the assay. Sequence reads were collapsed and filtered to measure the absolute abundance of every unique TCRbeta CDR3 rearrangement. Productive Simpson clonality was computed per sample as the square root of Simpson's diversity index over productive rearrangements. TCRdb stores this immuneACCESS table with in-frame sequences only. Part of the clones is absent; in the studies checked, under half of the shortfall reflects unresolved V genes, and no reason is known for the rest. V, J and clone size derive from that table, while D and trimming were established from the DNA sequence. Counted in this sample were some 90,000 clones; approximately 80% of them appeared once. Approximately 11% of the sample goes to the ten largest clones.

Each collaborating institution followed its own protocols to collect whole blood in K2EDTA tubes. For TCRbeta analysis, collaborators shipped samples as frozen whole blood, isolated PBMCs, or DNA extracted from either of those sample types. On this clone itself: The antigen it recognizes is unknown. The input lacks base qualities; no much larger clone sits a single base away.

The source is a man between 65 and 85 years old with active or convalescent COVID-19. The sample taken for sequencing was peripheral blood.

CDR3 sequence: CASSSFSRGSYEQYF. The DNA sequence is given as TGTGCCAGCAGCTCCTTTTCTCGGGGCTCCTACGAGCAGTACTTC. The sequence is built from TRBV5-4 and TRBJ2-7; perhaps TRBD2 is the D gene, with 5 bases matching. V was cut back by 3 bases and J by 0 bases, leaving a gap of 13 bases between them. CDR1 and CDR2 are drawn from the germline V gene (reference sequence): SGHNT, YYREEE. The CDR3 runs 15 amino acids, cysteine and phenylalanine included. Only CDR3 DNA is held: 45 bases, read in frame from base 1.